This T cell receptor beta chain is from a study of cytomegalovirus exposure and HLA in healthy donors. The study, taken as a whole, reports: Most TCR sequences were seen very rarely across donors, but some public TCRs occurred in many. Reportedly, diagnosis of cytomegalovirus status by the classifier showed high specificity and sensitivity.

Method: immunoSEQ multiplex PCR; TCRdb's copy keeps in-frame clones and lacks some. The sample yields 100,000 to 150,000 clones, about 91% seen once. This clone occurred a few times. Its antigen is unidentified. Germline CDR1 is GTSNPN and CDR2 is SVGIG (reference sequence). The V and J ends lost 5 bases and 3 bases respectively, with 13 bases between them. The length of the CDR3 is 13 residues. The sequencing sample was made of PBMCs. The chain employs TRBV30 and TRBJ1-2, with D possibly TRBD1 on 6 matching bases. The TCR was taken from a man aged 18 to 35 in good health and CMV-seronegative. The CDR3 nucleotides read TGTGCCTGGGAAAGAAGACAGGACTATGGCTACACCTTC. Translation gives CAWERRQDYGYTF. The variable domain in full, completed from reference TRBV30 and TRBJ1-2, reads SQTIHQWPATLVQPVGSPLSLECTVEGTSNPNLYWYRQAAGRGLQLLFYSVGIGQISSEVPQNLSASRPQDRQFILSSKKLLLSDSGFYLCAWERRQDYGYTFGSGTRLTVV.